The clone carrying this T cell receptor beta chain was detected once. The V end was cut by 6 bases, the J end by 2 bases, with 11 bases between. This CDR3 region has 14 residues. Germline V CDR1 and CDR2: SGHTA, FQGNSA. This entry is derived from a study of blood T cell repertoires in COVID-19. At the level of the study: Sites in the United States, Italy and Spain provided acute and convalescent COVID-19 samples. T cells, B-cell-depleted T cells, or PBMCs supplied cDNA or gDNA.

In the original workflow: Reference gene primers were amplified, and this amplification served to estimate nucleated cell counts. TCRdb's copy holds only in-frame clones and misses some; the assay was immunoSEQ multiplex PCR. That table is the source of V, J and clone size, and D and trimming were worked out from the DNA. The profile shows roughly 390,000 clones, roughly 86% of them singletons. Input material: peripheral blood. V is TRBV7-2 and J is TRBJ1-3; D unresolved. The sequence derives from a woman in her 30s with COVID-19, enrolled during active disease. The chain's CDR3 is CASSHSGTGNTIYF. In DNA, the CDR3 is TGTGCCAGCAGTCATTCGGGGACTGGAAACACCATATATTTT.